This T cell receptor (beta chain) derives from a study of T cells in Graves' hyperthyroidism and ophthalmopathy. Study summary: Peripheral blood specimens were obtained at initial diagnosis, prior to any treatment.

This clonotype was detected once. The antigen is unknown. There were TCR beta CDR3 regions amplified from RNA transcripts. HTBI primers drove first-round RT-PCR of the TCR CDR3. MiXCR, applied by TCRdb to the multiplex PCR reads, yields one record per CDR3 protein. The sample lists about 770,000 distinct CDR3 sequences, around 19% occurring once. General study findings and limits: Most clonotypes expanded in thyroid above 0.001 were likewise present in blood.

Trimming pared 6 bases from V and 2 bases from J, leaving 9 bases between. The germline V gene has CDR1 MNHNS and CDR2 SASEGT. The CDR3 has 13 amino acids. The receptor comes from a woman aged 45-65 years with Graves' hyperthyroidism that later progressed to Graves' ophthalmopathy. The chain combines TRBV6-1 with TRBJ2-3; D is unclear. The specimen was blood. The chain's CDR3 is CASSHPSTDTQYF. CDR3 DNA: TGTGCCAGCAGCCACCCGTCCACAGATACGCAGTATTTT.